The following is a T cell receptor (beta chain) sequence with its context. The antigen is not known. This sample was taken from a study of OX40 agonist ivuxolimab in advanced cancers. At the level of the study: The patients got ivuxolimab, which is an agonistic anti-OX40 (CD134) antibody. Partial responses were achieved by three patients, one with hepatocellular carcinoma and two with cutaneous melanoma.

The assay was immunoSEQ multiplex PCR, and TCRdb's table has in-frame clones only and misses some. The sample consists of about 18,000 clones, just over 70% of them appearing once. Findings of the study overall: Among T cells, CD8+ cells averaged more expanded clones than CD4+ cells.

The CDR3 is 15 residues long. The junction had 5 bases not matched to a gene; V was cut back by 0 bases and J by 5 bases. Germline CDR1 and CDR2: SGDLS and YYNGEE. The material was CD4+ or CD8+ T cells sorted from blood, obtained in a trial of the OX40 agonist ivuxolimab. The sequence was collected from an adult with an advanced solid tumor such as melanoma, head and neck, liver or kidney cancer. The rearrangement links TRBV9 to TRBJ1-5, with TRBD1 matching over 7 bases. CDR3 region: CASSVGGTVDQPQHF. The CDR3 bases are TGTGCCAGCAGCGTAGGAGGGACAGTCGATCAGCCCCAGCATTTT. The full variable domain, its missing parts supplied by reference TRBV9 and TRBJ1-5, is DSGVTQTPKHLITATGQRVTLRCSPRSGDLSVYWYQQSLDQGLQFLIQYYNGEERAKGNILERFSAQQFPDLHSELNLSSLELGDSALYFCASSVGGTVDQPQHFGDGTRLSIL.